A selection of T cell receptor beta chains follows, all from one sample in a study of OX40 agonist ivuxolimab in advanced cancers. Generated by immunoSEQ multiplex PCR, the TCRdb table keeps only in-frame clones and is missing some. This sample has tens of thousands of clones, with around 85% found just once. This specimen was CD4+ or CD8+ T cells sorted from blood, taken in a trial of the OX40 agonist ivuxolimab. The receptors originated from an adult with an advanced solid tumor such as melanoma, head and neck, liver or kidney cancer. Each CDR3 is given with its conserved first and last residue. Some rows mark clone size as missing; the rest say once, few, many or name a class of expanded clone.

j_call clone_size v_call cdr3_aa
TRBJ2-5 NA TRBV30 CAWSHGRYPETQYF
TRBJ1-3 few TRBV7-2 CASSYFGSGNTIYF
TRBJ2-1 NA TRBV27 CASSWGPQGEQFF
TRBJ2-3 NA TRBV7-9 CASPGPGLDLPNTQYF
TRBJ2-2 NA TRBV11-3 CASSLKGRTGELFF
TRBJ1-5 NA TRBV27 CASSPLGTGGGQPQHF
TRBJ2-2 NA TRBV11-3 CASRSGQGSAGELFF
TRBJ2-7 NA TRBV7-8 CASSPERAGTYEQYF
TRBJ2-5 NA TRBV10-3 CAISEGGLATQETQYF
TRBJ1-2 NA TRBV11-3 CASSLATLWITNYGYTF
TRBJ2-7 few TRBV28 CASSQIYEQYF
TRBJ2-3 NA TRBV20-1 CSARVDTQYF
TRBJ2-6 NA TRBV14 CASSQSGGFGANVLTF
TRBJ2-7 NA TRBV7-2 CASSTGTSGSWGYF
TRBJ2-1 NA TRBV11-2 CASSQGLASYNEQFF
TRBJ2-4 NA TRBV5-6 CASSLYQNIQYF
TRBJ2-2 NA TRBV29-1 CSASLTGDTGELFF
TRBJ2-7 NA TRBV6-1 CASSGGLRLRYF